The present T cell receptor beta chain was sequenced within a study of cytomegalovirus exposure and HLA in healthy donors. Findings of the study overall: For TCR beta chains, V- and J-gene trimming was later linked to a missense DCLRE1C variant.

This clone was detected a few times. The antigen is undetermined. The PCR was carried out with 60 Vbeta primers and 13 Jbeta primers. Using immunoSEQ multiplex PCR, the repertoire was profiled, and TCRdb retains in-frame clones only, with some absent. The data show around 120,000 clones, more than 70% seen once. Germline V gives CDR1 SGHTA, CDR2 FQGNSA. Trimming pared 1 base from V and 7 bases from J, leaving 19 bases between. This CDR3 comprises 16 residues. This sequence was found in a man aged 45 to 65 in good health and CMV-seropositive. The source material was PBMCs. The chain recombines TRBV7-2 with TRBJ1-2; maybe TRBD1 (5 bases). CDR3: CASSLDGQGAGGGYTF. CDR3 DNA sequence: TGTGCCAGCAGCTTAGATGGGCAGGGTGCGGGGGGTGGCTACACCTTC.